This entry lists 29 T cell receptor beta chains sequenced from one sample in a study of blood T cell repertoires in COVID-19. Only in-frame clones appear in the TCRdb table, and some are missing; sequencing was by immunoSEQ multiplex PCR. The table records 75,000 to 80,000 clones, around nine tenths of them present only once. The sequencing sample was made of peripheral blood. The receptors stem from a human donor in a cohort sampled during active COVID-19.

This clone was seen more than once but under ten times. The V gene is TRBV15, the J gene TRBJ1-1; a possible D gene is TRBD1 (6 bases). The CDR3 spans 13 residues. V shed 5 bases and J shed 5 bases, with 12 bases lying between them. Germline CDR1 is LNHNV and CDR2 is YYDKDF (reference sequence). The CDR3 region is CATSGSGVTEAFF. In DNA, the CDR3 is TGTGCCACCAGCGGTTCAGGGGTTACTGAAGCTTTCTTT.

As concerns this clone: Other DNA variants within this sample encode the same CDR3. The V and J genes are TRBV29-1 and TRBJ1-1; 7 bases match TRBD1. Germline trimming cut 7 bases from V and 5 bases from J; bases unmatched to any gene: 4. CDR1 and CDR2 (germline): SQVTM, ANQGSEA. The CDR3 covers 11 residues. CDR3 sequence reads: CSAYRGTEAFF. CDR3 nucleotide sequence: TGCAGCGCCTACAGGGGTACTGAAGCTTTCTTT.

V gene TRBV23-1 combines with J gene TRBJ1-3, with D unclear. TRBV23-1 is sorted into the ORF group, with uncertain function. The V and J ends lost 4 bases and 2 bases respectively, with 15 bases between them. This CDR3 is built from 16 residues. CDR3 amino acids: CASSRGGKNPGNTIYF. The CDR3 nucleotides read TGCGCCAGCAGTCGCGGAGGGAAGAACCCTGGAAACACCATATATTTT.

The chain recombines TRBV10-2 with TRBJ2-7, with D possibly matching TRBD1 (6 bases). Per germline, CDR1 WSHSY and CDR2 SAAADI. The CDR3 is 14 amino acids. Trimming left V 6 bases short and J 4 bases short, with 16 bases between. This CDR3 reads CASSDRLPSYEQYF. The CDR3 coding sequence is TGCGCCAGCAGCGACAGGCTCCCCTCGTACGAGCAGTACTTC.

This sequence joins TRBV6-6 and TRBJ2-7, with TRBD1 matching over 7 bases. The V segment lost 2 bases and the J segment 0 bases; nucleotides outside the gene matches: 7. Germline loops: CDR1 MNHNY, CDR2 SVGAGI (reference sequence). CDR3 size: 16 residues. This CDR3 is CASSYPLRQGSYEQYF. The CDR3 DNA reads as TGTGCCAGCAGTTACCCCCTACGACAGGGCTCCTACGAGCAGTACTTC.

J is TRBJ1-2 and V is TRBV6-6; 8 positions match TRBD1. CDR1 and CDR2 (germline): MNHNY, SVGAGI (reference sequence). V lost 5 bases and J lost 4; bases outside the gene matches: 3. This CDR3 region has 13 residues. The CDR3 coding sequence is TGTGCCAGCAGTCGACAGGGGTCCTATGGCTACACCTTC. Encoded protein: CASSRQGSYGYTF.

This rearrangement joins TRBV6-5 to TRBJ1-1; D unresolved. Germline V CDR1 and CDR2: MNHEY, SVGAGI. The CDR3 extends over 14 amino acids. Trimming removed 0 bases from V and 12 bases from J, with 17 bases in between. The CDR3, as DNA: TGTGCCAGCAGTTACTCGCGGCAGCTCCCGCCAACTTTCTTT. It yields the protein CASSYSRQLPPTFF.

The V and J genes are TRBV7-2 and TRBJ1-5; 11 bases align to TRBD1. After removal of 4 bases from V and 5 bases from J, the junction contained 4 bases not matched to a gene. The CDR3 runs to 15 residues. Germline CDR1 and CDR2: SGHTA and FQGNSA. The CDR3 sequence: CASSSGQGADQPQHF. The CDR3 DNA is TGTGCCAGCAGCTCCGGACAGGGGGCGGATCAGCCCCAGCATTTT.

The chain recombines TRBV27 with TRBJ1-4, with D tentatively TRBD1 (5 bases). CDR3 length equals 12 residues. V was cut by 6 bases and J by 6 bases, with 8 bases left in between. Germline lookup yields CDR1 MNHEY and CDR2 SMNVEV (reference sequence). The chain's CDR3 is CASRGVYEKLFF. The CDR3 DNA is TGTGCCAGCAGAGGGGTTTATGAAAAACTGTTTTTT.

This chain links TRBV7-8 with TRBJ1-1; D call uncertain. The CDR3 length is 14 residues. Germline loops: CDR1 SGHVS, CDR2 FQNEAQ. V was trimmed by 1 base and J by 1 base, leaving 7 bases between them. The CDR3 loop is CASSLVSGNTEAFF. The CDR3 DNA reads as TGTGCCAGCAGCTTAGTTTCGGGGAACACTGAAGCTTTCTTT.

V usage is TRBV4-1 and J usage is TRBJ2-2; 7 bases map to TRBD2. V lost 6 bases and J lost 5; bases outside the gene matches: 9. Germline values: CDR1 MGHRA, CDR2 YSYEKL. The CDR3 is made up of 15 amino acids. The CDR3 sequence: CASSRRGGETGELFF. CDR3 DNA sequence: TGCGCCAGCAGTCGGCGGGGAGGGGAAACCGGGGAGCTGTTTTTT.

Here the CDR3 reads CASSSELGQETYEQYF. The CDR3 nucleotides are TGCGCCAGCAGCTCTGAACTCGGACAGGAGACCTACGAGCAGTACTTC. The genes are TRBV5-1 and TRBJ2-7, with 7 bases fitting TRBD1. The germline CDR1 and CDR2 sequences are SGHRS and YFSETQ. With V trimmed by 3 bases and J by 2 bases, 11 bases remained unmatched. CDR3 size: 16 residues.

The chain has TRBV25-1 and TRBJ2-5; 7 bases align to TRBD1. The junction had 3 bases not matched to a gene; V was cut back by 4 bases and J by 1 base. CDR1 is MGHDK and CDR2 is SYGVNS in the germline V gene. The CDR3 consists of 14 residues. CDR3 protein: CASSARQGQETQYF. Written as DNA, the CDR3 is TGTGCCAGCAGTGCACGACAGGGCCAAGAGACCCAGTACTTC.

The CDR3 spells CASSLDRGTYNEQFF. CDR3 nucleotides: TGTGCCAGCAGCTTGGACAGGGGCACCTACAATGAGCAGTTCTTC. The chain carries TRBV5-5 and TRBJ2-1; 7 bases agree with TRBD1. There are 15 residues in the CDR3. Germline assignment: CDR1 SGHKS and CDR2 YYEKEE (reference sequence). V trimming: 0 bases; J trimming: 2 bases; junction bases outside the gene matches: 2. The full variable domain, in which reference TRBV5-5 and TRBJ2-1 provide the parts outside the CDR3, is DAGVTQSPTHLIKTRGQQVTLRCSPISGHKSVSWYQQVLGQGPQFIFQYYEKEERGRGNFPDRFSARQFPNYSSELNVNALLLGDSALYLCASSLDRGTYNEQFFGPGTRLTVL.

The chain employs TRBV5-1 and TRBJ1-2; 9 bases are a match to TRBD1. The CDR3 length is 17 residues. The germline gives CDR1 SGHRS, CDR2 YFSETQ. J gave up 4 bases and V 4 bases, and 14 bases lay outside the gene matches. The CDR3 nucleotides are TGCGCCAGCAGCAGATCCGGGACAGGGCTACCTCTCTATGGCTACACCTTC. This codes for CASSRSGTGLPLYGYTF.

As regards this clone: A read error may account for a junction end that differs from germline. The chain joins TRBV6-5 to TRBJ1-1; TRBD1 matches at 8 bases. The CDR3 is 12 residues long. Germline V gene data show CDR1 as MNHEY and CDR2 as SVGAGI. The CDR3 sequence: CGSGGQDTEAFF. In nucleotides, the CDR3 is TGCGGGTCGGGGGGACAGGACACTGAAGCTTTCTTT.

The chain combines TRBV7-8 with TRBJ2-7; 10 bases are a match to TRBD1. V trimming: 5 bases; J trimming: 3 bases; junction bases outside the gene matches: 7. This CDR3 is built from 15 residues. CDR1 and CDR2 (germline): SGHVS, FQNEAQ. CDR3 DNA: TGTGCCAGCAGCGCCGCAGGACAGGGGGACTACGAGCAGTACTTC. It yields the protein CASSAAGQGDYEQYF.

About this clone: Germline is not matched at one junction end, which may reflect a read error. The chain uses TRBV7-7 and TRBJ2-2; 8 bases are a match to TRBD1. The CDR3 spans 14 residues. Germline V gives CDR1 SSHAT, CDR2 FNYEAQ (reference sequence). The CDR3 region is CASSLRQGFGELFF. Here the CDR3 DNA reads TGTGCTAGCAGCTTACGACAGGGGTTCGGGGAGCTGTTTTTT.

The chain couples TRBV27 to TRBJ1-2, with 7 bases identical to TRBD1. The CDR3 extends over 13 amino acids. The J segment lost 3 bases and the V segment lost 5 bases, leaving 3 bases of the junction unmatched. Germline V gene sequence: CDR1 MNHEY, CDR2 SMNVEV (reference sequence). The CDR3 loop is CASSRTGDYGYTF. CDR3 in DNA: TGTGCCAGCAGTCGAACAGGGGACTATGGCTACACCTTC.

This clone is a singleton in its sample. The chain is built from TRBV18 and TRBJ1-4; a weak D match, TRBD1 (6 bases). The CDR3 spans 14 residues. From germline, CDR1 is KGHSH and CDR2 LQKENI. V was cut by 6 bases and J by 8 bases, with 16 bases left in between. This chain's CDR3 is CASSHRVEGEKLFF. The CDR3 coding sequence is TGTGCCAGCTCGCACAGGGTGGAAGGAGAAAAACTGTTTTTT.

J is TRBJ2-1 and V is TRBV7-2; 12 bases are a match to TRBD2. The CDR3 sequence is 18 residues long. Germline-derived CDR1 and CDR2 are SGHTA and FQGNSA. Germline trimming cut 4 bases from V and 0 bases from J; bases unmatched to any gene: 7. The DNA for the CDR3 is TGTGCCAGCAGCTCCCCTAGCGGGAGGGGGAGCTCCTACAATGAGCAGTTCTTC. Translation gives CASSSPSGRGSSYNEQFF.

The V call is TRBV24-1, the J call TRBJ1-2, with 7 bases aligning to TRBD1. CDR3 length: 15 residues. Germline V gene sequence: CDR1 KGHDR, CDR2 SFDVKD. The ends lost 4 bases at V and 7 bases at J; junction bases unmatched: 11. CDR3 protein: CATSDSRQGSGGYTF. CDR3 in DNA: TGTGCCACCAGTGACTCTAGACAGGGTTCGGGTGGCTACACCTTC.

The rearrangement links TRBV18 to TRBJ1-1, with TRBD1 as a possible D gene (5 bases). Germline V gene data show CDR1 as KGHSH and CDR2 as LQKENI. CDR3 length: 15 amino acids. With 0 bases removed from V and 5 bases from J, the gap between germline ends came to 13 bases. For the CDR3, the DNA is TGTGCCAGCTCACCACCTCAGGGCGGGGGAACTGAAGCTTTCTTT. Its protein product is CASSPPQGGGTEAFF.

This clone was recorded once. The chain combines TRBV5-1 with TRBJ1-2; D is undetermined. The CDR3 has 12 residues. V lost 0 bases, J lost 7 bases, and 7 bases lay in between. Germline-derived CDR1 and CDR2 are SGHRS and YFSETQ. The CDR3 region is CASSLESVGYTF. CDR3 DNA sequence: TGCGCCAGCAGCTTGGAATCGGTTGGCTACACCTTC. Complete variable domain (other parts from reference TRBV5-1 and TRBJ1-2): KAGVTQTPRYLIKTRGQQVTLSCSPISGHRSVSWYQQTPGQGLQFLFEYFSETQRNKGNFPGRFSGRQFSNSRSEMNVSTLELGDSALYLCASSLESVGYTFGSGTRLTVV.

This rearrangement joins TRBV30 to TRBJ2-1; 10 bases are a match to TRBD1. CDR1 GTSNPN and CDR2 SVGIG come from the germline V gene (reference sequence). Trimming at V came to 5 bases and at J to 10 bases, leaving 8 bases not matched to a gene. There are 13 residues in the CDR3. CDR3 in amino acids: CAWDRGQGNEQFF. CDR3 coding DNA: TGTGCCTGGGACCGGGGACAGGGGAACGAGCAGTTCTTC.

The chain is built from TRBV12-5 and TRBJ2-1; TRBD2 matches at 12 bases. The trim removed 5 bases at V and 1 base at J, leaving 12 bases unmatched. CDR1 and CDR2 (germline): LGHNT, FRNRAP. The CDR3 runs 19 residues. The CDR3 here is CASGSRTSGVIESYNEQFF. CDR3 DNA sequence: TGTGCTAGTGGTAGTCGGACTAGCGGGGTTATTGAATCCTACAATGAGCAGTTCTTC.

The V gene is TRBV5-1, the J gene TRBJ2-3; no clear D. The V gene lost 1 base and the J gene lost 4 bases, with 7 bases spanning the gap. CDR1 SGHRS and CDR2 YFSETQ come from the germline V gene. The CDR3 has 13 residues. The CDR3 region is CASSLFESDTQYF. The CDR3 DNA sequence: TGCGCCAGCAGCTTGTTCGAGTCAGATACGCAGTATTTT.

The chain is built from TRBV30 and TRBJ2-3, with D possibly TRBD1 on 6 matching bases. CDR3 size: 15 residues. V was cut by 4 bases and J by 1 base, with 15 bases left in between. CDR1 is GTSNPN and CDR2 is SVGIG in the germline V gene (reference sequence). The DNA of the CDR3 is TGTGCCTGGACCAGGGGATCTAGTGGCACAGATACGCAGTATTTT. It yields the protein CAWTRGSSGTDTQYF.

CDR3 in amino acids: CASSFGQGLTKNIQYF. The CDR3 DNA reads as TGTGCCAGCAGCTTTGGTCAGGGTTTGACCAAAAACATTCAGTACTTC. The chain is built from TRBV7-9 and TRBJ2-4; tentative D call: TRBD1 (5 bases). This CDR3 has 16 residues. Trimming took 3 bases from V and 2 from J, leaving 14 bases between them. Germline loops: CDR1 SEHNR, CDR2 FQNEAQ (reference sequence).